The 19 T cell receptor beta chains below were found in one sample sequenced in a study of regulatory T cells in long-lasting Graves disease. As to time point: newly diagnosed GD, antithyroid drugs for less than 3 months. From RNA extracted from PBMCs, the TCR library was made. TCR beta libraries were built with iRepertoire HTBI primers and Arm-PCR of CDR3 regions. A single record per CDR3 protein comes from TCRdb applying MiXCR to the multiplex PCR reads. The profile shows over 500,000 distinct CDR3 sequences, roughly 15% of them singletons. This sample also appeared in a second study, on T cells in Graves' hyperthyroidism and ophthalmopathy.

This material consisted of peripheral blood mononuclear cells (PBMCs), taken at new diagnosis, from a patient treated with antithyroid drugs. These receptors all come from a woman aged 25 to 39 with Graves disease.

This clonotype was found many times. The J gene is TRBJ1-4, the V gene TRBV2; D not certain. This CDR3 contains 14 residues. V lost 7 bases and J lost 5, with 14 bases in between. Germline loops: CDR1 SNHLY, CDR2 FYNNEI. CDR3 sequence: CASNNRERNEKLFF. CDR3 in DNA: TGTGCCAGCAACAACCGGGAGAGAAATGAAAAACTGTTTTTT.

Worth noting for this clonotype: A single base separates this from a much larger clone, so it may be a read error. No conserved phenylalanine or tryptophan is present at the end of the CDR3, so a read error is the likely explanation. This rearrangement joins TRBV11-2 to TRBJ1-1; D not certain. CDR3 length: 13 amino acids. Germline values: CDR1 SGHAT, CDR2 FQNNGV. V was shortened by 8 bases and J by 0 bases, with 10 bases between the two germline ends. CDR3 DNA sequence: TGTGCCAGCGGGAGATTTATGAACACTGAAGCTTTCTCT. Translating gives CASGRFMNTEAFS.

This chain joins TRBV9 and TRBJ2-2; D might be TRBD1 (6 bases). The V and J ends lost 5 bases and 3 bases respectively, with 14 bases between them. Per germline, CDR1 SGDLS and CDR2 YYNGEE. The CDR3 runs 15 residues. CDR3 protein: CASRLQGGDTGELFF. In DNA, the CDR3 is TGTGCCAGCAGGTTACAGGGTGGTGACACCGGGGAGCTGTTTTTT.

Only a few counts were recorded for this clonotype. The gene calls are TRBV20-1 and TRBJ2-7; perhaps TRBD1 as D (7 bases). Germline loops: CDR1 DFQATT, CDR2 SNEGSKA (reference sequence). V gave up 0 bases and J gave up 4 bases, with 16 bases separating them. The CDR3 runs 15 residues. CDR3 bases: TGCAGTGCTAGAGATGACCAGGGGGGCGTGTACGAGCAGTACTTC. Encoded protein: CSARDDQGGVYEQYF.

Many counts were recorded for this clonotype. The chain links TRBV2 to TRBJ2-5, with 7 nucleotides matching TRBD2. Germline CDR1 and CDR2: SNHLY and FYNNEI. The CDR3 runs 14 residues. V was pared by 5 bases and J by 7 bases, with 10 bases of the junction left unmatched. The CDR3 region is CASSPSGTPGTQYF. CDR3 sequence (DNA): TGTGCCAGCAGTCCTAGCGGAACCCCGGGGACCCAGTACTTC.

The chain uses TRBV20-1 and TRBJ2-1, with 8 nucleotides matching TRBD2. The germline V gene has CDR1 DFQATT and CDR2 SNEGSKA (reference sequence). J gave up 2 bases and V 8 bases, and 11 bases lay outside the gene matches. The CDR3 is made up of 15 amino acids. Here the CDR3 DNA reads TGCAGTCCCCTTACGAGGCGGGAGGCCTACAATGAGCAGTTCTTC. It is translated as CSPLTRREAYNEQFF.

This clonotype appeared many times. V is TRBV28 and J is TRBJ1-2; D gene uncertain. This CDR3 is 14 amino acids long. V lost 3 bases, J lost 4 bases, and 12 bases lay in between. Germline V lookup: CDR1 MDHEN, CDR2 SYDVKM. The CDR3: CASSFGQDAYGYTF. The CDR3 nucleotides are TGTGCCAGCAGTTTCGGGCAGGACGCCTATGGCTACACCTTC.

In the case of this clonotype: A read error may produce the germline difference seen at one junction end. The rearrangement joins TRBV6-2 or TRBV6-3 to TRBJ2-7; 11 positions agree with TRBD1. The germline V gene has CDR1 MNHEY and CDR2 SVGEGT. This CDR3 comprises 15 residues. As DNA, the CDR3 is TGTGCCAGCAGTGGACAGGGGGCCCTCACCTACGAGCAGCACTTC. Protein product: CASSGQGALTYEQHF.

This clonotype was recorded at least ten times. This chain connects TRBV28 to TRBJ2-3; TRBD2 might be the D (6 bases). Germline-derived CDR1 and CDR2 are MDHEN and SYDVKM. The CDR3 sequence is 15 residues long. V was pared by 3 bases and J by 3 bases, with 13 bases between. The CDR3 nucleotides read TGTGCCAGCAGTTTTTTCGCGGGAAGGACAGATACGCAGTATTTT. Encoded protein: CASSFFAGRTDTQYF.

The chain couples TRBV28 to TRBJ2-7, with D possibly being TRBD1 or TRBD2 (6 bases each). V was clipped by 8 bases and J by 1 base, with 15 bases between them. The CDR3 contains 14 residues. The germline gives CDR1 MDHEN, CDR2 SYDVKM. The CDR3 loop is CASRSGGGSYEQYF. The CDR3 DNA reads TGTGCCAGCCGGTCCGGAGGGGGGTCCTACGAGCAGTACTTC.

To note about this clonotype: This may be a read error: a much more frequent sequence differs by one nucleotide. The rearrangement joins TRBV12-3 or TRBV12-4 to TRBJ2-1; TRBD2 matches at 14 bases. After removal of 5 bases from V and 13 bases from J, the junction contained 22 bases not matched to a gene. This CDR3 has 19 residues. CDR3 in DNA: TGTGCCAGCAGTCCGCAGCTATCGGGACTAGCGGGAGTGGCAGAGACCCAGTTCTTC. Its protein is CASSPQLSGLAGVAETQFF.

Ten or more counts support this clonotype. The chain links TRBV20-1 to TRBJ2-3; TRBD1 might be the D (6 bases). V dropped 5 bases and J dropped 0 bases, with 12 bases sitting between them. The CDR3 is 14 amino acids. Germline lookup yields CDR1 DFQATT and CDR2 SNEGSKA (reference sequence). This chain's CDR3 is CSALDSFSTDTQYF. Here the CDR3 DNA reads TGCAGTGCTCTGGACAGCTTCAGCACAGATACGCAGTATTTT.

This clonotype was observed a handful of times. The CDR3 loop reads CASSLSGSVGEKLFF. CDR3 sequence (DNA): TGTGCCAGCAGTTTATCGGGGTCGGTAGGTGAAAAACTGTTTTTT. The V gene is TRBV28, the J gene TRBJ1-4; no firm D call. The V gene lost 1 base and the J gene lost 7 bases, with 13 bases spanning the gap. Germline assignment: CDR1 MDHEN and CDR2 SYDVKM. CDR3 size: 15 residues. The whole variable domain, filled in from reference TRBV28 and TRBJ1-4, reads DVKVTQSSRYLVKRTGEKVFLECVQDMDHENMFWYRQDPGLGLRLIYFSYDVKMKEKGDIPEGYSVSREKKERFSLILESASTNQTSMYLCASSLSGSVGEKLFFGSGTQLSVL.

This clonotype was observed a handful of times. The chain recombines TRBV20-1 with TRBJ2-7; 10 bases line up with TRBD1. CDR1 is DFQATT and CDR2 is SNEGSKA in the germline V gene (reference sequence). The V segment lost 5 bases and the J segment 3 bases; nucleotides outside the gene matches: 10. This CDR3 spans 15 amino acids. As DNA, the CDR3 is TGCAGTGCTCAATCCCTGGGACAGGGGTTCTACGAGCAGTACTTC. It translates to CSAQSLGQGFYEQYF.

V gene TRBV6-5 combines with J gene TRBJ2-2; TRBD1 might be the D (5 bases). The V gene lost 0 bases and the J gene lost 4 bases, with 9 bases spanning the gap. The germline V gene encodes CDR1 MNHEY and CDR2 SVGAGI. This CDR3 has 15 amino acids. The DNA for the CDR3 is TGTGCCAGCAGTTACTCGTCAGGGTTCACCGGGGAGCTGTTTTTT. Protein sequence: CASSYSSGFTGELFF.

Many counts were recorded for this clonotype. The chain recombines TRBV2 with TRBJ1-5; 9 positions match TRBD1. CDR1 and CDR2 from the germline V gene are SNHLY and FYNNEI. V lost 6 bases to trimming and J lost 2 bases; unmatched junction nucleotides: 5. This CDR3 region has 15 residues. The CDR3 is CASSEGQGGNQPQHF. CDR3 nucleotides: TGTGCCAGCAGCGAGGGACAGGGCGGCAATCAGCCCCAGCATTTT.

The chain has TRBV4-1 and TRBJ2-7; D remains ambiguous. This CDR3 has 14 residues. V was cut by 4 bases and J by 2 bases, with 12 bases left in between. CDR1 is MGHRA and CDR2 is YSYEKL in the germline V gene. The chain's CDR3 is CASSRAEAAYEQYF. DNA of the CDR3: TGCGCCAGCAGCCGGGCCGAGGCAGCCTACGAGCAGTACTTC.

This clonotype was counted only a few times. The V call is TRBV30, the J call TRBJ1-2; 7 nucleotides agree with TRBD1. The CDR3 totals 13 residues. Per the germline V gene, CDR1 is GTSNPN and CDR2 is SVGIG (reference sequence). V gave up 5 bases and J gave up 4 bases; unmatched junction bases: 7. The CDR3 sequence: CAWSRDSIYGYTF. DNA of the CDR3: TGTGCCTGGTCCCGGGACAGTATCTATGGCTACACCTTC.

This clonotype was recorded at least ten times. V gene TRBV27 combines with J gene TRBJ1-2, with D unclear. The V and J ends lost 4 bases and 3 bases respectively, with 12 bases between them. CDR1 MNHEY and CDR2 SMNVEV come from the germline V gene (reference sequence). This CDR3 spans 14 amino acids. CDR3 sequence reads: CASSSTDGYYGYTF. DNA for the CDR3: TGTGCCAGCAGTTCCACCGACGGGTACTATGGCTACACCTTC.